This record covers a single T cell receptor (beta chain). No cognate antigen has been identified for it. One base away there is no much larger clone; base qualities are not given. TCRbeta CDR3 regions were amplified from genomic DNA by means of the immunoSEQ Assay, a bias-controlled multiplex PCR. Under the source paper's analysis protocol: Nucleated cell counts per sample were estimated from amplification of reference gene primers within the assay. To quantify the absolute abundance of each unique TCRbeta CDR3 rearrangement, sequence reads were collapsed and filtered. For each sample, productive Simpson clonality was calculated as the square root of Simpson's diversity index across productive rearrangements. The clones in this table, taken by TCRdb from immuneACCESS, are in-frame only. Not every clone is retained; where verified, under half of the shortfall comes from an unresolved V gene, and the cause of the rest is unknown. D and trimming were read from the DNA, whereas the V and J calls and clone size are those reported in that table. A total of roughly 86,000 clones appear in this sample, around 85% of them only once. Together, the top ten hold 2.5% to 3.5% of the sample.

This sample was taken from a study of blood T cell repertoires in COVID-19 (dated by TCRdb to the early 2020s). In the study overall: Samples covering the acute and convalescent phases of COVID-19 were provided by collaborators in the United States, Italy and Spain. Nearly every sample came with metadata listing a de-identified subject ID, COVID-19 status, age in years and sex. Subjects who had been exposed to COVID-19, were actively infected with it, or had recovered from it provided the deeply sampled blood TCRbeta repertoires that made up the dataset. The repertoires were made available in a free public database intended to serve as a resource for research on the immune response to SARS-CoV-2. The prospective study material was composed of cDNA or gDNA derived from T cells, B-cell-depleted T cells, or PBMCs. The samples were drawn from two sources: the first 160 participants of the ongoing ImmuneRACE study, and 1,200 or so subjects contributed by 6 global collaborators. Where available, HLA class I and class II types were taken from metadata supplied by the sample provider and were not determined by assay-based typing.

One collaborating source in Seattle enrolled patients during active infection and followed them longitudinally through the course of disease. Collaborating institutions collected whole blood in K2EDTA tubes following their own protocols. For TCRbeta analysis, collaborator samples were shipped as frozen whole blood, as isolated PBMCs, or as DNA extracted from either sample type. Per the germline V gene, SGHNT is the CDR1 and YENEEA is the CDR2. Inclusive of the bounding cysteine and phenylalanine, the CDR3 is 16 residues long. Only the CDR3 portion is preserved as DNA: 48 bases, with reading frame beginning at the first base. Relative to germline, V is missing 3 bases and J is missing 5 bases, with 7 bases of the junction outside any gene match. What the work shows at the level of the full study, not this receptor alone: Clinical and demographic metadata were provided uncurated, with the amount varying by source and participant.

The TCR was taken from a woman of 80 years or more with COVID-19, enrolled during active disease. Material for sequencing was peripheral blood. The chain links TRBV11-3 with TRBJ2-1, and 10 bases in between align with TRBD1. The sequenced DNA is TGTGCCAGCAGCTTCTGGGGGACAGGGGCCAACAATGAGCAGTTCTTC. This translates into CASSFWGTGANNEQFF.